The 2 T cell receptor beta chains given below trace back to one sample, sequenced in a study of T cells in Graves' hyperthyroidism and ophthalmopathy. RNA transcripts served as the template for amplifying TCR beta CDR3 regions. Primed by the HTBI set, a first-round RT-PCR was run on the TCR CDR3. TCRdb recomputed calls from the multiplex PCR reads with MiXCR, one row per CDR3 protein. The sample contains fewer than 700,000 distinct CDR3 sequences, roughly 15% of which appear only once. Sequences were obtained from blood. These receptors were collected from a woman younger than 45 with Graves' hyperthyroidism.

This clonotype was found many times. The chain joins TRBV20-1 to TRBJ2-7, with 11 bases matching TRBD2. CDR1 and CDR2 from the germline V gene are DFQATT and SNEGSKA (reference sequence). Losses at the gene ends were 5 bases for V and 2 bases for J; bases not matched to a gene: 5. The CDR3 runs 14 residues. Here the CDR3 reads CSAVTSGITYEQYF. The CDR3 coding sequence is TGCAGTGCTGTGACTAGCGGGATAACCTACGAGCAGTACTTC.

This clonotype was observed at least ten times. The CDR3 loop is CASSPRTGSEPGYTF. DNA of the CDR3: TGTGCCAGCTCACCACGGACGGGGTCCGAGCCTGGCTACACCTTC. The genes are TRBV18 and TRBJ1-2; D gene unclear. V was cut by 1 base and J by 7 bases, with 16 bases left in between. This CDR3 has 15 amino acids. Germline V gene sequence: CDR1 KGHSH, CDR2 LQKENI.